The source of this T cell receptor beta chain is a study of blood T cell repertoires in COVID-19 (dated by TCRdb to 2019 to 2021). Context from the whole study: Collaborator samples came from the United States, Italy and Spain and covered acute and convalescent phases of COVID-19. Subjects who had been exposed to COVID-19, were actively infected with it, or had recovered from it provided the deeply sampled blood TCRbeta repertoires that made up the dataset. Samples came from the ongoing ImmuneRACE study (first 160 participants) plus 1,254 subjects from 6 global collaborators. The repertoires were released in a freely available public database meant as a resource for research on the immune response to SARS-CoV-2. Where HLA class I and class II types were available, the types were taken from metadata supplied by the sample provider, not from assay-based typing. The material from the prospective study consisted of cDNA or gDNA derived from T cells, B-cell-depleted T cells, or PBMCs. Sample metadata almost always included a de-identified subject ID, COVID-19 status, age in years and sex. Study-wide findings and limitations: How much clinical and demographic metadata was included differed by source and by participant, and the metadata was provided uncurated.

In the case of this clone: This clone's antigen is unknown. The record has no base qualities; no much larger clone is one base away.

Collaborating institutions collected whole blood in K2EDTA tubes following their own protocols. For TCRbeta analysis, collaborators shipped samples as frozen whole blood, isolated PBMCs, or DNA extracted from either of those sample types. The immunoSEQ Assay, a bias-controlled multiplex PCR, was used to amplify TCRbeta CDR3 regions from genomic DNA. As for the authors' bioinformatics: The number of nucleated cells in each sample was estimated from the amplification of reference gene primers within the assay. Sequence reads were collapsed and filtered to measure the absolute abundance of every unique TCRbeta CDR3 rearrangement. Productive Simpson clonality was computed per sample as the square root of Simpson's diversity index over productive rearrangements. TCRdb stores this immuneACCESS table with in-frame sequences only. Part of the clones is absent; in the studies checked, under half of the shortfall reflects unresolved V genes, and no reason is known for the rest. V and J calls and clone size come straight from that table; D and trimming were deduced from the DNA. The sample contains about 62,000 clones, around 89% of them found a single time. In total, the top ten clones hold 1% to 1.5% of the sample.

Sequencing input: peripheral blood. The clonotype comes from a woman aged 55 to 70 with acute or convalescent COVID-19.

In nucleotide form, the sequence is TGCGCCAGCAGGCGCAGGGTCGGGGGTAGCAATCAGCCCCAGCATTTT. It codes for CASRRRVGGSNQPQHF. The rearrangement combines TRBV10-1 with TRBJ1-5; perhaps TRBD1 is the D gene, with 5 bases matching. The germline V gene (reference sequence) yields WNHNN for CDR1 and SYGVQD for CDR2. The junction shows trimming of 6 bases on V and 0 bases on J, plus 15 bases between the germline ends. The CDR3 numbers 16 residues from cysteine through phenylalanine. Only the CDR3 DNA stays, 48 bases, in frame from base 1.